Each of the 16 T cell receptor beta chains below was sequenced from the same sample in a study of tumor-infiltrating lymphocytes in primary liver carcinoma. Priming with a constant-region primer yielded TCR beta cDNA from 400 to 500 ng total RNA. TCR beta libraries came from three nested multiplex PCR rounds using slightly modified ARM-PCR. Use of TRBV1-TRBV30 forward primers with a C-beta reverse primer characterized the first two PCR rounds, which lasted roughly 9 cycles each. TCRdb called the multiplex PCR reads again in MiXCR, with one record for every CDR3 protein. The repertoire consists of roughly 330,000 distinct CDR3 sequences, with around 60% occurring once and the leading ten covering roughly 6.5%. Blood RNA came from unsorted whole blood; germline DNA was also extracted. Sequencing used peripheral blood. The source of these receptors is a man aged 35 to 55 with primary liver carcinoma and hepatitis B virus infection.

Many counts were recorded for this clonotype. The CDR3 sequence is CASPDSGRIQETQYF. CDR3 bases: TGTGCCAGCCCTGATTCCGGGAGGATACAAGAGACCCAGTACTTC. The rearrangement joins TRBV12-1 to TRBJ2-5; the table's D gene call, TRBD2, was not cross checked with the DNA. TRBV12-1 is noted as a pseudogene. The CDR3 extends over 15 amino acids.

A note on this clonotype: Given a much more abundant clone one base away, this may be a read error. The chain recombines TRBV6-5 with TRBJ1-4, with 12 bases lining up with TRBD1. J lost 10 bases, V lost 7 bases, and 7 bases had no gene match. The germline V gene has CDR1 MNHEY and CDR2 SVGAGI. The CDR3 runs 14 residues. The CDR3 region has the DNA TGTGCCAGCAATTCCGGGACAGGGGGCCGAAAACTGTTTTTT. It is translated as CASNSGTGGRKLFF.

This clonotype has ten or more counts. The CDR3 here is CASRGQGFSGELFF. In DNA form, the CDR3 reads TGTGCCAGCAGGGGACAGGGATTCTCCGGGGAGCTGTTTTTT. The V gene is TRBV11-1, the J gene TRBJ2-2, with TRBD1 identical over 9 bases. The trim removed 6 bases at V and 6 bases at J, leaving 5 bases unmatched. Germline lookup yields CDR1 SGHAT and CDR2 FQDESV (reference sequence). This CDR3 has 14 residues.

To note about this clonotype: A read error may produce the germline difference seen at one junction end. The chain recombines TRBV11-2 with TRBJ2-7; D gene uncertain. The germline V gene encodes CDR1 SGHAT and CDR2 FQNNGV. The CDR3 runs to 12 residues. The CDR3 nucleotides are TGTGCCAGCAGCCCCCAATTGTACGAGGAGTACTTC. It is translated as CASSPQLYEEYF.

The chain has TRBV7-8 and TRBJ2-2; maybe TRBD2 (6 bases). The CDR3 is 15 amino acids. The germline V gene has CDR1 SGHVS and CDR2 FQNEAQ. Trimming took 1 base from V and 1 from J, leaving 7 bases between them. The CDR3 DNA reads TGTGCCAGCAGCTTAGTGGGGGGGAACACCGGGGAGCTGTTTTTT. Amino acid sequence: CASSLVGGNTGELFF.

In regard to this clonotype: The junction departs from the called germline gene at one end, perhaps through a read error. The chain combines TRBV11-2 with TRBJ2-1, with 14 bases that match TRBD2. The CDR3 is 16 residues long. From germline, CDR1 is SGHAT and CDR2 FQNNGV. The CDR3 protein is CASSSPGTSGRDEQFF. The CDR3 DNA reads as TGTGCAAGCAGCTCTCCCGGGACTAGCGGGAGAGATGAGCAGTTCTTC. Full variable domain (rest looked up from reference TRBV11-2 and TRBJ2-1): EAGVAQSPRYKIIEKRQSVAFWCNPISGHATLYWYQQILGQGPKLLIQFQNNGVVDDSQLPKDRFSAERLKGVDSTLKIQPAKLEDSAVYLCASSSPGTSGRDEQFFGPGTRLTVL.

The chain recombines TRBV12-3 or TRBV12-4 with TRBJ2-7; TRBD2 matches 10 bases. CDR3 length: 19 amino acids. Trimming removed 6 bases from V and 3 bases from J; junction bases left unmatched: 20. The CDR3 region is CASSPRVSGRALIVYEQYF. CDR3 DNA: TGTGCCAGCAGCCCCCGGGTGAGCGGGAGGGCCCTTATAGTCTACGAGCAGTACTTC.

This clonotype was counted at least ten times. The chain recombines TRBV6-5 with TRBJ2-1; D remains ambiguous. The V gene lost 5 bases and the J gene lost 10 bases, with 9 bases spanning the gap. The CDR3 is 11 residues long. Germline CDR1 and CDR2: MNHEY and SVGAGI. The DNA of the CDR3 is TGTGCCAGCAGTCTTAGATTAGAGCAGTTCTTC. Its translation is CASSLRLEQFF.

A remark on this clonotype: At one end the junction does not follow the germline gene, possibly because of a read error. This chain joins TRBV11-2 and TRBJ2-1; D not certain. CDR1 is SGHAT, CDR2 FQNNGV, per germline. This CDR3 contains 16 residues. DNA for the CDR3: TGTGCCAGCAACTTAGATCCAGAGAGCTCCTACAATGGGCAGTCCTTC. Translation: CASNLDPESSYNGQSF.

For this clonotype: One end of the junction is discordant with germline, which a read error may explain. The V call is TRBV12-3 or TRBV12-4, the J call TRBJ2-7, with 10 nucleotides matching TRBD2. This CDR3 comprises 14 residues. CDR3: CARSLAGVTYEQYF. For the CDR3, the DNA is TGTGCCAGGAGTCTAGCGGGAGTTACCTACGAGCAGTATTTC.

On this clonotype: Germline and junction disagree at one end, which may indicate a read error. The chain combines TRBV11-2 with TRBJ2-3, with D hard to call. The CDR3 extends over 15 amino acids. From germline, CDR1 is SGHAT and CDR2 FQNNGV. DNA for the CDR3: TGTACCAGCAGGCTCGGATACCAAAGCACAGATACGCAGTATTTT. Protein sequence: CTSRLGYQSTDTQYF.

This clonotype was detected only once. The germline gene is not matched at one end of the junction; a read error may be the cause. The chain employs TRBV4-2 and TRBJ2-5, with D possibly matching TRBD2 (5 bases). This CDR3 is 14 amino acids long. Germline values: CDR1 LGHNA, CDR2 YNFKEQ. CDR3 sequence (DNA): TGTACCAGCAGCCAAGGACTCTTACAAGAGACCCAGTACTTC. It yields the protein CTSSQGLLQETQYF.

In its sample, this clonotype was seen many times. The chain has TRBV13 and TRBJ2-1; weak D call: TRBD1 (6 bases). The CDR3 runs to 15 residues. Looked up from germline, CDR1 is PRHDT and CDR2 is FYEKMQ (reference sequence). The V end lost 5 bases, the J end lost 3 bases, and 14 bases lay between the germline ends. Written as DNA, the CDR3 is TGTGCCAGCAGCCCACCGACAGGAGTCTACAATGAGCAGTTCTTC. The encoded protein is CASSPPTGVYNEQFF.

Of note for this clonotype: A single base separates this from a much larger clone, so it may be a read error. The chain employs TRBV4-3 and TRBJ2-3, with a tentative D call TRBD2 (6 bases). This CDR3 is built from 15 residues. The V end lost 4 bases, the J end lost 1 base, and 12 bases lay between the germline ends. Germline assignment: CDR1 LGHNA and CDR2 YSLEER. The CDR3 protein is CASSLIADGTDTQYF. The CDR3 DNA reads TGCGCCAGCAGCCTCATAGCGGATGGCACAGATACGCAGTATTTT.

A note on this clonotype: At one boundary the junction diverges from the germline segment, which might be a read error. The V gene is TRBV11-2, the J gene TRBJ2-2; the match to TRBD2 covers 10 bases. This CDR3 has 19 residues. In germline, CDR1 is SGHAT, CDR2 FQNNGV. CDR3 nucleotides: TGTGCCAGCAGCTATCTCCGCAGCGGGAGGGCCGGTAACATCGGGGAGCTGTTTTTT. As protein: CASSYLRSGRAGNIGELFF.

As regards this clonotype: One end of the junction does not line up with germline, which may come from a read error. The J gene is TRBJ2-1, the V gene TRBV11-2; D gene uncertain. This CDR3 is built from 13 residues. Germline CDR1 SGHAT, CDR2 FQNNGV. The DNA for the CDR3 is TGTGCCAACAGCTTGGTGAACAGCAATGAGCAGTTCTTC. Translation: CANSLVNSNEQFF.